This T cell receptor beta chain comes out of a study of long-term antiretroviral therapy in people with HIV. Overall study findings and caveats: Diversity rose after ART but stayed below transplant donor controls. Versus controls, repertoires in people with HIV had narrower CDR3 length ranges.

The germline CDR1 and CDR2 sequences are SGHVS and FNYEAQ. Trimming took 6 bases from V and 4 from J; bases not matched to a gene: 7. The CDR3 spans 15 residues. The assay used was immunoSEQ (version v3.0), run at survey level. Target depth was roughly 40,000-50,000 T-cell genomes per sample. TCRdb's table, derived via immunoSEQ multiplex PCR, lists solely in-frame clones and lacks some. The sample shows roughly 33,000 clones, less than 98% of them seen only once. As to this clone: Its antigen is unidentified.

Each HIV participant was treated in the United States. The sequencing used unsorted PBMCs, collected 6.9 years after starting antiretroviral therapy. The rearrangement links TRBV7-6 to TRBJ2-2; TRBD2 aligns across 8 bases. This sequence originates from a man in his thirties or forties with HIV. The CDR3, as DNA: TGTGCCAGCAGTACCATCGGGGGGGGCACCGGGGAGCTGTTTTTT. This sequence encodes CASSTIGGGTGELFF.